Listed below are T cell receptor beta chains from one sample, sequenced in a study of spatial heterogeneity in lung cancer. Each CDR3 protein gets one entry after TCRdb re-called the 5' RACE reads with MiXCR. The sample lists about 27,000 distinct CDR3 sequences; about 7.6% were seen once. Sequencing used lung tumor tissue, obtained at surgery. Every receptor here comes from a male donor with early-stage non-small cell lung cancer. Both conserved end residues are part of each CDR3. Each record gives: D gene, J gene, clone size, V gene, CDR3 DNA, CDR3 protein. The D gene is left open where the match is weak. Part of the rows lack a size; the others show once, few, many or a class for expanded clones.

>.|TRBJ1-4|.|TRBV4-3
TGCGCCAGCAGCCAATTCGCCATCGATAATGAAAAACTGTTTTTT
CASSQFAIDNEKLFF
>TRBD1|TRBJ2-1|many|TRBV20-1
TGCAGTGCTAGAGATCGGAGACAGGGGTATTACAATGAGCAGTTCTTC
CSARDRRQGYYNEQFF
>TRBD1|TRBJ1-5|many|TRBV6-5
TGTGCCAGCAGTTACGGGACAGGGAATCAGCCCCAGCATTTT
CASSYGTGNQPQHF
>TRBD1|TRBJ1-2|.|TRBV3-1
TGTGCCAGCAGCCAAGATTGGAGACAGGGGGCTCACGCTGGCTACACCTTC
CASSQDWRQGAHAGYTF
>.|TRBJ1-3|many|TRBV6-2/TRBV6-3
TGTGCCAGCAGTTACTCGCTTGGCAGGGCTGAAGAAAACACCATATATTTT
CASSYSLGRAEENTIYF
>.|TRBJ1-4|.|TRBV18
TGTGCCAGCTCAACGACAACTAATGAAAAACTGTTTTTT
CASSTTTNEKLFF
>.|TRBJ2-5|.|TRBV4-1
TGCGCCAGCAGCCAAGCGGAGCTGGGCGAGACCCAGTACTTC
CASSQAELGETQYF
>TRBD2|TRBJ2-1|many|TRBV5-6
TGTGCCAGCAGCTTCTGGACTAGCGGGGGGTACGAGCAGTTCTTC
CASSFWTSGGYEQFF
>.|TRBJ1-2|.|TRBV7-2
TGTGCCAGCAGCTTACGGCAGGGATCTGGCTATGGCTACACCTTC
CASSLRQGSGYGYTF
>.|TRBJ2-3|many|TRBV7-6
TGTGCCAGCAGCGAAAGGGCCGCAGATACGCAGTATTTT
CASSERAADTQYF
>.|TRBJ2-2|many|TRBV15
TGTGCCACCAGCAGGGGCGCGGCGAACACCGGGGAGCTGTTTTTT
CATSRGAANTGELFF
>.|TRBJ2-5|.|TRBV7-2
TGTGCCAGCAGCTCCCCCGGGACCAAAGAGACCCAGTACTTC
CASSSPGTKETQYF
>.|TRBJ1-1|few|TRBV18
TGTGCCAGCTCCGAACATGAGAACACTGAAGCTTTCTTT
CASSEHENTEAFF
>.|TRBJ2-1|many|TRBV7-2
TGTGCCAGCAGCTTTACCCGGGACTCTCGGGAGCAGTTCTTC
CASSFTRDSREQFF
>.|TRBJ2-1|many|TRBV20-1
TGCAGTGGTTACAGGGTGTATGAGCAGTTCTTC
CSGYRVYEQFF
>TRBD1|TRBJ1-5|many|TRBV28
TGTGCCAGCAGCACAGGGGCTTGGCAGCCCCAGCATTTT
CASSTGAWQPQHF
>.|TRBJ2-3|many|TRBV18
TGTGCCAGCTCCCTTCTCAACCGAGATACGCAGTATTTT
CASSLLNRDTQYF
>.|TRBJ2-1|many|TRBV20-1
TGCAGTGCTAGAAAGAGAGATGAGCAGTTCTTC
CSARKRDEQFF